This entry lists 32 T cell receptor beta chains sequenced from one sample in a study of OX40 agonist ivuxolimab in advanced cancers. Sequencing used immunoSEQ multiplex PCR; TCRdb keeps in-frame clones, though not all of them. The data hold approximately 90,000 clones, with 90% to 95% observed a single time. The source was CD4+ or CD8+ T cells sorted from blood, collected in a trial of the OX40 agonist ivuxolimab. Every receptor here comes from an adult with an advanced solid tumor such as melanoma, head and neck, liver or kidney cancer.

CDR3 residues: CASRSGRTDTQYF. The CDR3 region has the DNA TGTGCCAGCAGGAGCGGGAGAACAGATACGCAGTATTTT. This chain joins TRBV6-5 and TRBJ2-3; TRBD2 matches 8 bases. This CDR3 is built from 13 residues. After removal of 6 bases from V and 3 bases from J, the junction contained 2 bases not matched to a gene. Germline lookup yields CDR1 MNHEY and CDR2 SVGAGI.

V is TRBV7-2 and J is TRBJ1-5; D gene unclear. This CDR3 comprises 14 residues. V lost 6 bases, J lost 0 bases, and 9 bases lay in between. The germline gives CDR1 SGHTA, CDR2 FQGNSA. The CDR3 coding sequence is TGTGCCAGCAGTCGACTCTATAGCAATCAGCCCCAGCATTTT. Translating it yields CASSRLYSNQPQHF.

This sequence joins TRBV14 and TRBJ1-4; 8 bases are shared with TRBD1. This CDR3 region has 14 residues. CDR1 is SGHDN, CDR2 FVKESK, per germline. V shed 4 bases and J 5 bases; nucleotides not matched to a gene: 3. The chain's CDR3 is CASSPRQGNEKLFF. CDR3 bases: TGTGCCAGCAGCCCGCGACAGGGGAATGAAAAACTGTTTTTT.

The chain carries TRBV4-1 and TRBJ2-7, with TRBD2 as a possible D gene (6 bases). CDR1 MGHRA and CDR2 YSYEKL come from the germline V gene. The CDR3 is made up of 16 amino acids. V lost 0 bases and J lost 5, with 17 bases in between. The CDR3 nucleotides are TGCGCCAGCAGCCAAGATGACCGTGCGGGACCGAACGAGCAGTACTTC. Translation: CASSQDDRAGPNEQYF.

This rearrangement joins TRBV30 to TRBJ2-6; D gene ambiguous. Trimming removed 7 bases from V and 0 bases from J, with 10 bases in between. Germline loops: CDR1 GTSNPN, CDR2 SVGIG (reference sequence). The CDR3 runs to 14 residues. CDR3 sequence reads: CAFRAHSGANVLTF. The DNA for the CDR3 is TGTGCCTTCCGGGCACACTCTGGGGCCAACGTCCTGACTTTC. Complete variable domain (other parts from reference TRBV30 and TRBJ2-6): SQTIHQWPATLVQPVGSPLSLECTVEGTSNPNLYWYRQAAGRGLQLLFYSVGIGQISSEVPQNLSASRPQDRQFILSSKKLLLSDSGFYLCAFRAHSGANVLTFGAGSRLTVL.

This clone came up a few times. The chain combines TRBV30 with TRBJ2-6, with 7 nucleotides matching TRBD2. Germline V gene data show CDR1 as GTSNPN and CDR2 as SVGIG (reference sequence). V trimming: 3 bases; J trimming: 0 bases; junction bases outside the gene matches: 8. The CDR3 length is 17 residues. As DNA, the CDR3 is TGTGCCTGGAGGTGGGGCGGGGGAGACTCTGGGGCCAACGTCCTGACTTTC. It codes for CAWRWGGGDSGANVLTF.

The genes are TRBV7-9 and TRBJ2-5; 13 positions match TRBD2. This CDR3 comprises 16 residues. CDR1 is SEHNR, CDR2 FQNEAQ, per germline (reference sequence). J was trimmed by 3 bases and V by 6 bases; bases with no gene match: 7. CDR3 sequence reads: CASSFLGLAGKETQYF. In nucleotides, the CDR3 is TGTGCCAGCAGTTTTTTGGGACTAGCGGGGAAAGAGACCCAGTACTTC. The complete variable domain, with remaining parts taken from reference TRBV7-9 and TRBJ2-5, reads DTGVSQNPRHKITKRGQNVTFRCDPISEHNRLYWYRQTLGQGPEFLTYFQNEAQLEKSRLLSDRFSAERPKGSFSTLEIQRTEQGDSAMYLCASSFLGLAGKETQYFGPGTRLLVL.

V and J are TRBV6-6 and TRBJ2-1, with D unclear. With 6 bases removed from V and 0 bases from J, the gap between germline ends came to 9 bases. CDR3 length: 14 amino acids. The germline CDR1 and CDR2 sequences are MNHNY and SVGAGI (reference sequence). DNA of the CDR3: TGTGCCAGCAGGACCTGGGGCTCCTACAATGAGCAGTTCTTC. Protein product: CASRTWGSYNEQFF.

The gene calls are TRBV2 and TRBJ2-3; possibly TRBD2 for D (5 bases). Trimming stripped 4 bases from V and 1 base from J, with 12 bases between. The CDR3 is made up of 15 amino acids. Germline-derived CDR1 and CDR2 are SNHLY and FYNNEI. The CDR3 bases are TGTGCCAGCAGTGCTGAGGGCCTGGGCACAGATACGCAGTATTTT. Protein sequence: CASSAEGLGTDTQYF.

DNA of the CDR3: TGTGCCAGCAGCACGCCCGGGTTCTACTCCTACGAGCAGTACTTC. It encodes CASSTPGFYSYEQYF. The V gene is TRBV11-2, the J gene TRBJ2-5; D not certain. The DNA end lines up better with TRBJ2-7; the J call may be wrong. Per the germline V gene, CDR1 is SGHAT and CDR2 is FQNNGV. The CDR3 is 15 residues long.

In this sample, this clone turned up a few times. Within the sample, other DNA sequences also encode this same CDR3. The rearrangement uses TRBV18 and TRBJ2-3; D gene unclear. The V and J ends lost 2 bases and 0 bases respectively, with 0 bases between them. This CDR3 has 12 residues. In germline, CDR1 is KGHSH, CDR2 LQKENI. The CDR3: CASSPSTDTQYF. CDR3 nucleotides: TGTGCCAGCTCACCAAGCACAGATACGCAGTATTTT.

The rearrangement joins TRBV7-8 to TRBJ2-2; 8 bases line up with TRBD1. The CDR3 is made up of 14 amino acids. Germline CDR1 and CDR2: SGHVS and FQNEAQ. The V and J ends lost 5 bases and 5 bases, in that order; junction bases with no gene match: 4. CDR3 region: CASSGQGGTGELFF. Here the CDR3 DNA reads TGTGCCAGCAGCGGACAGGGTGGAACCGGGGAGCTGTTTTTT.

The V gene is TRBV28, the J gene TRBJ2-7; D ambiguous. With 8 bases removed from V and 2 bases from J, the gap between germline ends came to 13 bases. The germline V gene has CDR1 MDHEN and CDR2 SYDVKM. This CDR3 contains 13 residues. CDR3 in amino acids: CASGPAATYEQYF. CDR3 sequence (DNA): TGTGCCAGCGGTCCAGCCGCTACCTACGAGCAGTACTTC.

The J gene is TRBJ2-1, the V gene TRBV7-9; weak D call: TRBD1 (5 bases). Germline V lookup: CDR1 SEHNR, CDR2 FQNEAQ (reference sequence). The CDR3 extends over 16 amino acids. V lost 4 bases and J 1 base, leaving 14 bases between the germline ends. The CDR3 DNA reads as TGTGCCAGCAGCTCACTGGCGGCAGGGTCCTACAATGAGCAGTTCTTC. Protein product: CASSSLAAGSYNEQFF.

The chain has TRBV9 and TRBJ2-3; D perhaps matches TRBD1 (6 bases). Trimming stripped 3 bases from V and 0 bases from J, with 8 bases between. Germline lookup yields CDR1 SGDLS and CDR2 YYNGEE. The CDR3 sequence is 14 residues long. The CDR3 bases are TGTGCCAGCAGCGGGGGACACAGCACAGATACGCAGTATTTT. Protein: CASSGGHSTDTQYF.

The chain is built from TRBV28 and TRBJ1-5; D call uncertain. This CDR3 is 12 amino acids long. CDR1 MDHEN and CDR2 SYDVKM come from the germline V gene. Trimming removed 3 bases at V and 6 bases at J, with 6 bases between. CDR3 in amino acids: CASSLAGQPQHF. Written as DNA, the CDR3 is TGTGCCAGCAGTTTGGCGGGTCAGCCCCAGCATTTT.

The CDR3 here is CASSDKQQNTEAFF. The CDR3 coding sequence is TGTGCCAGCTCAGATAAACAGCAGAACACTGAAGCTTTCTTT. The gene calls are TRBV18 and TRBJ1-1; D is unresolved. CDR1 and CDR2 from the germline V gene are KGHSH and LQKENI. V lost 5 bases, J lost 1 base, and 11 bases lay in between. CDR3 size: 14 residues.

The CDR3 region has the DNA TGTGCCAGCTCAGGTACTAGCGGGAGTGATGTTCAGTACTTC. It encodes CASSGTSGSDVQYF. The chain recombines TRBV18 with TRBJ2-7; TRBD2 matches 11 bases. After removal of 5 bases from V and 10 bases from J, the junction contained 10 bases not matched to a gene. CDR1 is KGHSH, CDR2 LQKENI, per germline. The CDR3 has 14 amino acids.

This clone was detected a few times. J is TRBJ1-1 and V is TRBV29-1, with D unresolved. With 4 bases removed from V and 1 base from J, the gap between germline ends came to 4 bases. The CDR3 has 11 amino acids. The germline V gene has CDR1 SQVTM and CDR2 ANQGSEA. This CDR3 is CSVARNTEAFF. Written as DNA, the CDR3 is TGCAGCGTTGCGAGGAACACTGAAGCTTTCTTT.

Comments on this clone: Other DNA sequences in the sample encode the same CDR3. This chain uses TRBV18 with TRBJ2-7; D call uncertain. Germline V gives CDR1 KGHSH, CDR2 LQKENI. The CDR3 totals 13 residues. V was cut by 3 bases and J by 0 bases, with 6 bases left in between. The CDR3 is CASSPPSSYEQYF. The CDR3 DNA is TGTGCCAGCTCACCCCCGAGCTCCTACGAGCAGTACTTC.

V and J are TRBV2 and TRBJ2-1; TRBD2 matches 9 bases. Germline CDR1 and CDR2: SNHLY and FYNNEI. Unmatched junction bases numbered 4, after V lost 4 bases and J lost 6 bases. There are 14 residues in the CDR3. The CDR3 DNA reads as TGTGCCAGCAGTGTAGGCGGGAGGGGCAATGAGCAGTTCTTC. This codes for CASSVGGRGNEQFF.

In this sample, this clone turned up a few times. V and J are TRBV11-2 and TRBJ1-2; no reliable D call. V dropped 7 bases and J dropped 4 bases, with 16 bases sitting between them. This CDR3 region has 14 residues. Germline V gene data show CDR1 as SGHAT and CDR2 as FQNNGV. The DNA for the CDR3 is TGTGCCAGCAAACCCCTCAGCGGCCCCTATGGCTACACCTTC. This encodes CASKPLSGPYGYTF.

V usage is TRBV5-1 and J usage is TRBJ2-1; no definite D call. V was clipped by 4 bases and J by 9 bases, with 11 bases between them. CDR1 and CDR2 from the germline V gene are SGHRS and YFSETQ. This CDR3 has 12 residues. The chain's CDR3 is CASSPGWGEQFF. CDR3 nucleotide sequence: TGCGCCAGCAGCCCCGGTTGGGGTGAGCAGTTCTTC. Variable domain in full (rest from reference TRBV5-1 and TRBJ2-1): KAGVTQTPRYLIKTRGQQVTLSCSPISGHRSVSWYQQTPGQGLQFLFEYFSETQRNKGNFPGRFSGRQFSNSRSEMNVSTLELGDSALYLCASSPGWGEQFFGPGTRLTVL.

V usage is TRBV4-3 and J usage is TRBJ2-5; no clear D. Germline assignment: CDR1 LGHNA and CDR2 YSLEER. The length of the CDR3 is 15 residues. Trimming left V 0 bases short and J 5 bases short, with 13 bases between. The CDR3 nucleotides read TGCGCCAGCAGCCAAGACACGTCTTCACGGGAGACCCAGTACTTC. It codes for CASSQDTSSRETQYF.

DNA for the CDR3: TGCGCCAGCAGCCAAGCTAGCGCTGCCAGGCCAGATACGCAGTATTTT. Translated, it gives CASSQASAARPDTQYF. The chain couples TRBV4-3 to TRBJ2-3, with a weak D call TRBD2 (6 bases). The V gene's germline CDR1 is LGHNA and CDR2 YSLEER. V gave up 1 base and J gave up 4 bases, with 15 bases separating them. This CDR3 contains 16 residues.

V gene TRBV7-9 combines with J gene TRBJ1-4; D unclear. The CDR3 loop spans 15 amino acids. V shed 1 base and J shed 4 bases, with 10 bases lying between them. Germline V CDR1 and CDR2: SEHNR, FQNEAQ (reference sequence). CDR3 amino acids: CASSLGGSGNEKLFF. DNA for the CDR3: TGTGCCAGCAGCTTAGGCGGGTCGGGTAATGAAAAACTGTTTTTT.

The chain recombines TRBV9 with TRBJ1-2, with D unresolved. The germline V gene has CDR1 SGDLS and CDR2 YYNGEE. V lost 4 bases to trimming and J lost 2 bases, with 15 bases between them. This CDR3 is 15 amino acids long. The DNA for the CDR3 is TGTGCCAGCAGCCGCTCCGCGGCCGAAAACTATGGCTACACCTTC. Protein sequence: CASSRSAAENYGYTF.

This chain connects TRBV4-1 to TRBJ1-4; D is undetermined. CDR3 size: 15 residues. Trimming removed 4 bases from V and 6 bases from J, with 15 bases in between. CDR1 is MGHRA and CDR2 is YSYEKL in the germline V gene. The CDR3 sequence is CASSRSEAWDEKLFF. The CDR3 nucleotides read TGCGCCAGCAGCCGATCCGAAGCCTGGGATGAAAAACTGTTTTTT.

The gene calls are TRBV5-1 and TRBJ1-1; D remains ambiguous. Germline CDR1 is SGHRS and CDR2 is YFSETQ. V was clipped by 4 bases and J by 5 bases, with 9 bases between them. The CDR3 contains 12 residues. DNA of the CDR3: TGCGCCAGCAGCCCGGAGGGTACTGAAGCTTTCTTT. Translated, it gives CASSPEGTEAFF.

This clone was seen a few times. The chain recombines TRBV29-1 with TRBJ1-1; D gene ambiguous. V dropped 3 bases and J dropped 4 bases, with 9 bases sitting between them. Germline assignment: CDR1 SQVTM and CDR2 ANQGSEA. The length of the CDR3 is 12 residues. DNA for the CDR3: TGCAGCGTTGAGTACGGTGGCACTGAAGCTTTCTTT. This sequence encodes CSVEYGGTEAFF.

This chain joins TRBV6-1 and TRBJ2-7; D is ambiguous. Germline lookup yields CDR1 MNHNS and CDR2 SASEGT. The CDR3 is 16 amino acids. The V end lost 2 bases, the J end lost 0 bases, and 14 bases lay between the germline ends. Here the CDR3 reads CASSELIVISSYEQYF. CDR3 bases: TGTGCCAGCAGTGAACTTATAGTTATAAGCTCCTACGAGCAGTACTTC.

This clone was detected a few times. CDR3 amino acids: CATQGGRRDYGYTF. The CDR3 region has the DNA TGTGCCACCCAAGGGGGACGGCGCGACTATGGCTACACCTTC. The V call is TRBV6-5, the J call TRBJ1-2, with D possibly TRBD1 on 6 matching bases. Trimming removed 10 bases from V and 3 bases from J, with 18 bases in between. Germline CDR1 reads MNHEY; CDR2 reads SVGAGI. The length of the CDR3 is 14 residues.